The rows below give T cell receptor beta chains drawn from one sample of a study of blood T cell repertoires in COVID-19. Sequencing was performed with immunoSEQ multiplex PCR; in TCRdb, only in-frame clones are kept and a portion is missing. Of around 170,000 clones in the sample, about 81% were seen once. Sequencing input: peripheral blood. The receptor source for this set is a woman older than 75 with COVID-19, enrolled during active disease. The CDR3 runs from the conserved cysteine through the conserved F or W. The D gene is left open where the match is weak. Expanded clones get a size class; other rows say once, few or many, or leave the size out.

V: TRBV18; D: .; J: TRBJ2-1; size: .; DNA: TGTGCCAGCTCACCACCTCTGTCCTACAATGAGCAGTTCTTC; CDR3: CASSPPLSYNEQFF
V: TRBV7-2; D: .; J: TRBJ1-4; size: .; DNA: TGTGCCAGCAGCTTAGCAGGGGGAAAACTGTTTTTT; CDR3: CASSLAGGKLFF
V: TRBV9; D: TRBD2; J: TRBJ2-5; size: many; DNA: TGTGCCAGCAGCGTTGGTAATTCGGGGGGAGAGACCCAGTACTTC; CDR3: CASSVGNSGGETQYF
V: TRBV4-1; D: .; J: TRBJ1-2; size: .; DNA: TGCGCCAGCAGCCAAGATCCGCGGCAGACCTATGGCTACACCTTC; CDR3: CASSQDPRQTYGYTF
V: TRBV24-1; D: .; J: TRBJ2-7; size: .; DNA: TGTGCCACCAGTGACCCCCGTAGTATGGAGCAGTACTTC; CDR3: CATSDPRSMEQYF
V: TRBV25-1; D: .; J: TRBJ1-4; size: few; DNA: TGTGCCAGCAGTCCGGGATTAGTTAATGAAAAACTGTTTTTT; CDR3: CASSPGLVNEKLFF
V: TRBV6-6; D: TRBD2; J: TRBJ2-7; size: .; DNA: TGTGCCAGCATCCCGGGGGGGACACCCTACGAGCAGTACTTC; CDR3: CASIPGGTPYEQYF
V: TRBV10-1; D: TRBD1; J: TRBJ2-7; size: .; DNA: TGCGCCAGCAGTGAACGGAGGGACAGGGAAAGCGAGCAGTACTTC; CDR3: CASSERRDRESEQYF
V: TRBV7-2; D: .; J: TRBJ2-1; size: .; DNA: TGTGCCAGCAGCATAAGTTCTAGCTCCTACAATGAGCAGTTCTTC; CDR3: CASSISSSSYNEQFF
V: TRBV7-9; D: .; J: TRBJ1-6; size: .; DNA: TGTGCCAGCAGCTCGGAACAGGATCATTCACCCCTCCACTTT; CDR3: CASSSEQDHSPLHF
V: TRBV29-1; D: .; J: TRBJ2-5; size: .; DNA: TGCAGCGTTTCTCTGGAGACCCAGTACTTC; CDR3: CSVSLETQYF
V: TRBV19; D: .; J: TRBJ1-4; size: .; DNA: TGTGCCAGTAGTATAAGACAGGTCGGTGAAAAACTGTTTTTT; CDR3: CASSIRQVGEKLFF
V: TRBV28; D: .; J: TRBJ1-2; size: .; DNA: TGTGCCAGCAGTTCGCCCAGCAGGGACTATGGCTACACCTTC; CDR3: CASSSPSRDYGYTF
V: TRBV7-3; D: .; J: TRBJ2-5; size: .; DNA: TGTGCCAGCAGCAAAGGGAGCGGCCAGACCCAGTACTTC; CDR3: CASSKGSGQTQYF
V: TRBV25-1; D: .; J: TRBJ1-2; size: .; DNA: TGTGCCAGCAGTGGGGACTACCCGTATGGCTACACCTTC; CDR3: CASSGDYPYGYTF
V: TRBV7-8; D: .; J: TRBJ2-5; size: .; DNA: TGTGCCAGCAGCTTGAGGATGGGACTCCAAGAGACCCAGTACTTC; CDR3: CASSLRMGLQETQYF
V: TRBV5-5; D: TRBD2; J: TRBJ2-7; size: few; DNA: TGTGCCAGCAGCTATACCGGGACTAGCGGGGGTTACGAGCAGTACTTC; CDR3: CASSYTGTSGGYEQYF
V: TRBV3-1/TRBV3-2; D: TRBD2; J: TRBJ2-7; size: .; DNA: TGTGCCAGCAGCCAAGGTCTAGCGGGAGGCGAGCAGTACTTC; CDR3: CASSQGLAGGEQYF
V: TRBV15; D: .; J: TRBJ1-1; size: .; DNA: TGTGCCACCAGCAGGGGGACACTTTCTACTTTTGATGCTTTCTTT; CDR3: CATSRGTLSTFDAFF
V: TRBV7-2; D: .; J: TRBJ1-2; size: .; DNA: TGTGCCAGCAGCGAGACGGGGGGCTCGAGCTATGGCTACACCTTC; CDR3: CASSETGGSSYGYTF
V: TRBV28; D: TRBD2; J: TRBJ2-7; size: .; DNA: TGTGCCAGCAGCCCTACTAGCGGGGCCTACGAGCAGTACTTC; CDR3: CASSPTSGAYEQYF
V: TRBV2; D: TRBD1; J: TRBJ1-2; size: few; DNA: TGTGCCAGCAGTTTTACTTCCGGGACAGCTAACTATGGCTACACCTTC; CDR3: CASSFTSGTANYGYTF
V: TRBV5-5; D: .; J: TRBJ1-2; size: .; DNA: TGTGCCAGCAGCAAAGCAGTAAGCGGGGGCTGGGGCTACACCTTC; CDR3: CASSKAVSGGWGYTF
V: TRBV9; D: TRBD2; J: TRBJ2-3; size: .; DNA: TGTGCCAGCAGCCCTCCGCCGGGACTAGAGGCAGATACGCAGTATTTT; CDR3: CASSPPPGLEADTQYF